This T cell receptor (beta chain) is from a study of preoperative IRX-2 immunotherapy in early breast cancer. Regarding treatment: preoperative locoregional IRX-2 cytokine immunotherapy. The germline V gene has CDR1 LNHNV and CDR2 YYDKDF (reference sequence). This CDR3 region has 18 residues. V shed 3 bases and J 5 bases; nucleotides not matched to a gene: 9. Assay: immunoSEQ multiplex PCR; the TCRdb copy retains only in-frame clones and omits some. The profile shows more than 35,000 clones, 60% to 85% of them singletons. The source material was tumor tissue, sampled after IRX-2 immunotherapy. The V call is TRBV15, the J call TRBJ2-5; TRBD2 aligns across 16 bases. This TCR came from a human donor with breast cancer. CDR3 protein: CATSRGTSGRAIGETQYF. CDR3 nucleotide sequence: TGTGCCACCAGCAGGGGGACTAGCGGGAGGGCCATCGGCGAGACCCAGTACTTC.